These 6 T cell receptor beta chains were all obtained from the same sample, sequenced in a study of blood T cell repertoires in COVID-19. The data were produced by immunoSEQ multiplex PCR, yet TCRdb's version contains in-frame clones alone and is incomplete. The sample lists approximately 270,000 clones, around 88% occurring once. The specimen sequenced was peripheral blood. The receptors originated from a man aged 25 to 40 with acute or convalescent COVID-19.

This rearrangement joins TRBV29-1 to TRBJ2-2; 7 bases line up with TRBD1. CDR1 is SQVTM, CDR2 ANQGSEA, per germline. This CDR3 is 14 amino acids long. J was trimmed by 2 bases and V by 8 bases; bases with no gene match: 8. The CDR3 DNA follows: TGCAGCACTACCGGGACAGACAACACCGGGGAGCTGTTTTTT. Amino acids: CSTTGTDNTGELFF.

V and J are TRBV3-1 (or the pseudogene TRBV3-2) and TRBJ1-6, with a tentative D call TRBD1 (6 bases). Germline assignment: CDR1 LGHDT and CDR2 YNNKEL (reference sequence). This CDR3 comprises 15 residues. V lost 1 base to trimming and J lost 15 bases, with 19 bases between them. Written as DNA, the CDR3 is TGTGCCAGCAGCCAAGGCTTTACAGGGACGGGGGGCCTCCACTTT. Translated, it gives CASSQGFTGTGGLHF.

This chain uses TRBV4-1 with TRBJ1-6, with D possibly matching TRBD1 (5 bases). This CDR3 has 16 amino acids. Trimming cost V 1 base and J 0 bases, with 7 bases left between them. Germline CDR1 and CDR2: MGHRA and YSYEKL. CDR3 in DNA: TGCGCCAGCAGCCAAGGGCAGGGCTCCTATAATTCACCCCTCCACTTT. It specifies CASSQGQGSYNSPLHF.

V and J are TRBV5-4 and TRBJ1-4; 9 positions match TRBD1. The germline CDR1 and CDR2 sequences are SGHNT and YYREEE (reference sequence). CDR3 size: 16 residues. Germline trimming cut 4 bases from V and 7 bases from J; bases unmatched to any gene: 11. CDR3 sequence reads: CASSLGTGRGSEKLFF. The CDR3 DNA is TGTGCCAGCAGCCTAGGGACAGGGAGAGGGAGTGAAAAACTGTTTTTT.

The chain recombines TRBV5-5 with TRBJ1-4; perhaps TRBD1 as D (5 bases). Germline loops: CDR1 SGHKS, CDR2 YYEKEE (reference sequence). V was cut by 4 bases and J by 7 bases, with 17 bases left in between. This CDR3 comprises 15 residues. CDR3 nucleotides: TGTGCCAGCAGCCCATCGGTTAGGGGCAGTGAAAAACTGTTTTTT. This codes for CASSPSVRGSEKLFF.

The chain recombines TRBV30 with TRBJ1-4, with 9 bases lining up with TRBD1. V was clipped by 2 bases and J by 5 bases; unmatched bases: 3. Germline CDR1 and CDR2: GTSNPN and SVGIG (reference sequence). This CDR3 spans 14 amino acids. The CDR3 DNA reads TGTGCCTGGAGTTTTGGGACAGGGAATGAAAAACTGTTTTTT. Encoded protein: CAWSFGTGNEKLFF.